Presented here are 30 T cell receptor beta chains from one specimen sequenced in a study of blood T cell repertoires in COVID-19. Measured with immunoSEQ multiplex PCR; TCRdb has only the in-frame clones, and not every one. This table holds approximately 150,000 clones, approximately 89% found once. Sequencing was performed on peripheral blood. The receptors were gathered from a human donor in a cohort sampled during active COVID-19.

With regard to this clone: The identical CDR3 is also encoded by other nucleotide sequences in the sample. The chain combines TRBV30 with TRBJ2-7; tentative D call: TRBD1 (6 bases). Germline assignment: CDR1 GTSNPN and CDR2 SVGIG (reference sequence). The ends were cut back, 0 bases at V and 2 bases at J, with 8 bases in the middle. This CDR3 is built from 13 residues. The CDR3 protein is CAWSVTGPYEQYF. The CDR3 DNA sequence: TGTGCCTGGAGTGTAACAGGGCCCTACGAGCAGTACTTC.

CDR3 nucleotides: TGTGCCAGCAGTTCACTTACCTACGAGCAGTACTTC. It codes for CASSSLTYEQYF. The V and J genes are TRBV12-3 or TRBV12-4 and TRBJ2-7; no clear D. Trimming took off 4 bases at V and 2 bases at J, with 6 bases between the two ends. The CDR3 runs 12 residues.

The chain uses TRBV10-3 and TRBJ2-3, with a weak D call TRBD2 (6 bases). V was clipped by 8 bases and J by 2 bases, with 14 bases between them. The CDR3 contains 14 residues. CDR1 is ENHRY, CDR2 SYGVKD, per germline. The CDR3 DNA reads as TGTGCCATCCGCCGCGGGATTGACACAGATACGCAGTATTTT. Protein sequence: CAIRRGIDTDTQYF.

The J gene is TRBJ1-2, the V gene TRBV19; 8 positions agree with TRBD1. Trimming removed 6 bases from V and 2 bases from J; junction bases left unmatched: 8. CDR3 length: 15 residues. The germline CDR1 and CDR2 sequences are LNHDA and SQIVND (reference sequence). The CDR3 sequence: CASRGPTGGNYGYTF. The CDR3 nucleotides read TGTGCCAGTAGAGGGCCTACAGGGGGGAACTATGGCTACACCTTC.

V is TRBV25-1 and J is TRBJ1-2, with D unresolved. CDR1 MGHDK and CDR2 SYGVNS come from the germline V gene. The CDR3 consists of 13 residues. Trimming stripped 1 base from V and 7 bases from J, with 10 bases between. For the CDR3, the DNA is TGTGCCAGCAGTGAATTCGGAGTCCCTGGCTACACCTTC. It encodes CASSEFGVPGYTF.

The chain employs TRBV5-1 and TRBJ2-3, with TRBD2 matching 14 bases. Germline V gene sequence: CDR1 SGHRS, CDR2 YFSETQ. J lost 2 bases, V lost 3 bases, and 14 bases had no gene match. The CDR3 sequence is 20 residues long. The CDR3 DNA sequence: TGCGCCAGCAGCTGGGGACTAGCGGGGGCACAGGGTCGTATCACAGATACGCAGTATTTT. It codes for CASSWGLAGAQGRITDTQYF.

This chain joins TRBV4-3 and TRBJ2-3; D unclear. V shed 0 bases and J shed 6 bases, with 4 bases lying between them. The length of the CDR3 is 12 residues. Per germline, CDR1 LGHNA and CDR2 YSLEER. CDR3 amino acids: CASSQEQDTQYF. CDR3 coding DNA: TGCGCCAGCAGCCAAGAGCAGGATACGCAGTATTTT.

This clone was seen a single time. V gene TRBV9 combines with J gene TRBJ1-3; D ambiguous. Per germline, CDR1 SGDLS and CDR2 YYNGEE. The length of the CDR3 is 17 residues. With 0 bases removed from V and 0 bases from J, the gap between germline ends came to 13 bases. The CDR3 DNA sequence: TGTGCCAGCAGCGTAGGCGGTGGATCCCACTCTGGAAACACCATATATTTT. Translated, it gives CASSVGGGSHSGNTIYF.

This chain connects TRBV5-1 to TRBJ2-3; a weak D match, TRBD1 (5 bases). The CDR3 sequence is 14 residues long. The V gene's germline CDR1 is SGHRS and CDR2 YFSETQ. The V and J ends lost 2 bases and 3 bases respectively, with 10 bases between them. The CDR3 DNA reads TGCGCCAGCAGCTTTGGGCGACAGACAGATACGCAGTATTTT. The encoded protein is CASSFGRQTDTQYF.

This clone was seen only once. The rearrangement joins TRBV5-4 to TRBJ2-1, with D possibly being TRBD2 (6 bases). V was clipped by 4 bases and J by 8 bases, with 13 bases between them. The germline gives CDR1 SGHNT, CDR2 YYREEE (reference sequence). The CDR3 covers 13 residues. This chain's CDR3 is CASSGTWGDEQFF. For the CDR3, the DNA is TGTGCCAGCAGCGGAACATGGGGGGATGAGCAGTTCTTC. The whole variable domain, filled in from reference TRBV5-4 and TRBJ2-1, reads ETGVTQSPTHLIKTRGQQVTLRCSSQSGHNTVSWYQQALGQGPQFIFQYYREEENGRGNFPPRFSGLQFPNYSSELNVNALELDDSALYLCASSGTWGDEQFFGPGTRLTVL.

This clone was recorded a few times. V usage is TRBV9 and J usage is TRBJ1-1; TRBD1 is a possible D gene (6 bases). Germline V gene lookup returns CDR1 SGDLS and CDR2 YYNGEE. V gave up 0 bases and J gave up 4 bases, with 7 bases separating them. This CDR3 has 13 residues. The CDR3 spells CASSVEGGTEAFF. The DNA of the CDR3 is TGTGCCAGCAGCGTAGAAGGGGGCACTGAAGCTTTCTTT.

The CDR3 nucleotides read TGTGCCAGCAGCCTCCAGGGGTCCGGGAATTCACCCCTCCACTTT. Translated: CASSLQGSGNSPLHF. This chain connects TRBV7-2 to TRBJ1-6; weak D call: TRBD1 (6 bases). This CDR3 comprises 15 residues. Per germline, CDR1 SGHTA and CDR2 FQGNSA. V was pared by 5 bases and J by 7 bases, with 15 bases between.

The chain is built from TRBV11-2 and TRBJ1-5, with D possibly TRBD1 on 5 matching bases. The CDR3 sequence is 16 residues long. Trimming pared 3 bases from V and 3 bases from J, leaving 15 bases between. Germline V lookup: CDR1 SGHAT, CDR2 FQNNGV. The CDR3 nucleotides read TGTGCCAGCAGCTTGGGTCCAGGGCTATTCAATCAGCCCCAGCATTTT. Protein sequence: CASSLGPGLFNQPQHF. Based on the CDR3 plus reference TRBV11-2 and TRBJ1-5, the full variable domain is EAGVAQSPRYKIIEKRQSVAFWCNPISGHATLYWYQQILGQGPKLLIQFQNNGVVDDSQLPKDRFSAERLKGVDSTLKIQPAKLEDSAVYLCASSLGPGLFNQPQHFGDGTRLSIL.

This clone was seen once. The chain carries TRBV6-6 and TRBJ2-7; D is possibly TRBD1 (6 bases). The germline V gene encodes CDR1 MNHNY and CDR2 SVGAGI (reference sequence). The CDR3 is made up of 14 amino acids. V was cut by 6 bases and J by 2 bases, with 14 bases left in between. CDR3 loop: CASRSTGNTYEQYF. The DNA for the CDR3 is TGTGCCAGCAGATCGACAGGCAACACCTACGAGCAGTACTTC.

The CDR3 nucleotides are TGTGCCAGCAGCCGAAAGGTTCGGGGCAATCAGCCCCAGCATTTT. As protein: CASSRKVRGNQPQHF. The chain recombines TRBV6-2 or TRBV6-3 with TRBJ1-5; D call uncertain. Germline CDR1 and CDR2: MNHEY and SVGEGT. This CDR3 is built from 15 residues. Trimming removed 6 bases from V and 2 bases from J, with 14 bases in between.

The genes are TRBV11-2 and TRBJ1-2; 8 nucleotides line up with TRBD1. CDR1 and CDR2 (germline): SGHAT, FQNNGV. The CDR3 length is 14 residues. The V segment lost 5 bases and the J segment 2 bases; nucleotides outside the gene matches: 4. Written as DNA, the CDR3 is TGTGCCAGCAGCGGTAGGACAGGGAACTATGGCTACACCTTC. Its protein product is CASSGRTGNYGYTF.

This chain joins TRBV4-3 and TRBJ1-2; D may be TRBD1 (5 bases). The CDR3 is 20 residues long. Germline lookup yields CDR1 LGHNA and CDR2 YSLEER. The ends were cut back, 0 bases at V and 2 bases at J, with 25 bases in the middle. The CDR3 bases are TGCGCCAGCAGCCAAGACCGGAAGGTGAGGCATTCCTGGGGCAACTATGGCTACACCTTC. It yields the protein CASSQDRKVRHSWGNYGYTF.

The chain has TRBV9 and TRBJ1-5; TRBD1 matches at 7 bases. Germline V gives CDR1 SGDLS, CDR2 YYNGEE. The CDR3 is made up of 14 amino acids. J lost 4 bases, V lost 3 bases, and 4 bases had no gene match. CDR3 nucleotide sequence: TGTGCCAGCAGCGGGGGGACAGTAAATCAGCCCCAGCATTTT. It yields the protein CASSGGTVNQPQHF.

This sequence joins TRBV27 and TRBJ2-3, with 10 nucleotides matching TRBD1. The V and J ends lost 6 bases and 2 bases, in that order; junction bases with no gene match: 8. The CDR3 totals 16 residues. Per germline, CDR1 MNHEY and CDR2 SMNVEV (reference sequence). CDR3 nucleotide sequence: TGTGCCAGCAGACCAAAGACAGGGGGCCTCACAGATACGCAGTATTTT. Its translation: CASRPKTGGLTDTQYF.

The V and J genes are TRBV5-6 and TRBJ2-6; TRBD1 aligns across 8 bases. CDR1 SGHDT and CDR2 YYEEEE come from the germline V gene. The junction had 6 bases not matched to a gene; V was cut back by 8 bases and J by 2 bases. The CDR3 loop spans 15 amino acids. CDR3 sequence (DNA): TGTGCCAGGACGACAGGGGCAACTGGGGCCAACGTCCTGACTTTC. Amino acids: CARTTGATGANVLTF.

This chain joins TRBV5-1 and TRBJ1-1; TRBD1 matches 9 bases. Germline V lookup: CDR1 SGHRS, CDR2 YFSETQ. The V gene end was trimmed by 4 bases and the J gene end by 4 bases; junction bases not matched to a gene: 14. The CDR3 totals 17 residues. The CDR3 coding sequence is TGCGCCAGCAGCCCGGGACAGGGCGCGGGTTGGGGCACTGAAGCTTTCTTT. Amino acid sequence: CASSPGQGAGWGTEAFF.

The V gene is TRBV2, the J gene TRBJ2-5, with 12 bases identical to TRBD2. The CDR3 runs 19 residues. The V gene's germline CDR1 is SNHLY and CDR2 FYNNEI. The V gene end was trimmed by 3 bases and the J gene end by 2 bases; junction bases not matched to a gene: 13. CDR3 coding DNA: TGTGCCAGCAGTGAGGCTAGCGGGGGGGCCTTGGTTACGCAAGAGACCCAGTACTTC. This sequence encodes CASSEASGGALVTQETQYF.

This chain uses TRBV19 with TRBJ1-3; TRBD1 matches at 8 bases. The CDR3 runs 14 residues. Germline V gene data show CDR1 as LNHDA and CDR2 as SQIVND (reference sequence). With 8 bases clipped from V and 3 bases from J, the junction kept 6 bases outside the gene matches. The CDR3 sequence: CASSQGALGNTIYF. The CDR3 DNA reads TGTGCCAGTTCTCAGGGGGCTCTTGGAAACACCATATATTTT.

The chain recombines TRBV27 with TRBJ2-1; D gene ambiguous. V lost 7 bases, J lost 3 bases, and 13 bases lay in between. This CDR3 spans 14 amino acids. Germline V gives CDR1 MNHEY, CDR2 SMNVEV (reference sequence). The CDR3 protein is CASTATGSYNEQFF. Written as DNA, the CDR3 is TGTGCCAGCACCGCGACGGGTAGCTACAATGAGCAGTTCTTC.

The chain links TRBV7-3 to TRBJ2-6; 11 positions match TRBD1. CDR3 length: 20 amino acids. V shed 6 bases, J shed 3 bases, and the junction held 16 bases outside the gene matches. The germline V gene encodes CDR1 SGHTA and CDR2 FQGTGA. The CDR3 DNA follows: TGTGCCAGCAGGGAACCCCCGGGACAGGGGGTAGAAGGTGGGGCCAACGTCCTGACTTTC. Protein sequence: CASREPPGQGVEGGANVLTF. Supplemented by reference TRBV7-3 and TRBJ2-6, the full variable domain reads GAGVSQTPSNKVTEKGKYVELRCDPISGHTALYWYRQSLGQGPEFLIYFQGTGAADDSGLPNDRFFAVRPEGSVSTLKIQRTERGDSAVYLCASREPPGQGVEGGANVLTFGAGSRLTVL.

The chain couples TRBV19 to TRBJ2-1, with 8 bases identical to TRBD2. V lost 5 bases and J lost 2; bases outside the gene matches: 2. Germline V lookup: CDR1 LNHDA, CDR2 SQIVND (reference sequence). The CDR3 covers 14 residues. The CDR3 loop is CASSRGGAYNEQFF. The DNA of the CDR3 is TGTGCCAGTAGTCGGGGGGGCGCCTACAATGAGCAGTTCTTC.

The CDR3, as DNA: TGCGCCAGCAGCCAGCGGGGGGGAAGTGCAGATACGCAGTATTTT. Translated: CASSQRGGSADTQYF. This chain uses TRBV4-1 with TRBJ2-3, with 9 positions matching TRBD2. Per germline, CDR1 MGHRA and CDR2 YSYEKL. V dropped 3 bases and J dropped 4; count of bases not matched to a gene: 5. The CDR3 covers 15 residues.

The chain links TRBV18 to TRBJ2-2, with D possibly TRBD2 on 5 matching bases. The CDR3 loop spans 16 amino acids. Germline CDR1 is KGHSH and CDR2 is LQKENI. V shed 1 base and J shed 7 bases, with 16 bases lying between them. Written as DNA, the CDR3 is TGTGCCAGCTCACCACAAGGACTGCGATCGAACGGGGAGCTGTTTTTT. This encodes CASSPQGLRSNGELFF.

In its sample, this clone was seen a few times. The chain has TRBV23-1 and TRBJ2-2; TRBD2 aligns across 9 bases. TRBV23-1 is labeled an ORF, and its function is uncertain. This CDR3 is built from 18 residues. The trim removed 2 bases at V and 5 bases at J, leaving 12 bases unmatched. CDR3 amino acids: CASSQPEPGTSLTGELFF. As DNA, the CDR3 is TGCGCCAGCAGTCAACCCGAACCCGGGACTAGCTTGACCGGGGAGCTGTTTTTT.

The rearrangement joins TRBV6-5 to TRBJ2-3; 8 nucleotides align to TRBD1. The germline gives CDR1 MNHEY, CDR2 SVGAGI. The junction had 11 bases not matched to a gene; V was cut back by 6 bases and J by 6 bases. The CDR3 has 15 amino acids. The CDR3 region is CASSLNGQGLDTQYF. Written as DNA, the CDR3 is TGTGCCAGCAGCCTAAACGGACAGGGTTTGGATACGCAGTATTTT.